This is a list of T cell receptor beta chains from one sample in a study of OX40 agonist ivuxolimab in advanced cancers. This table comes from immunoSEQ multiplex PCR, and its TCRdb copy is limited to in-frame clones, with some not included. Of about 67,000 clones in the sample, roughly 81% are singletons; the top ten hold around 2%. The specimen was CD4+ or CD8+ T cells sorted from blood, collected in a trial of the OX40 agonist ivuxolimab. The source is an adult with an advanced solid tumor such as melanoma, head and neck, liver or kidney cancer. Both conserved end residues are part of each CDR3. The order of the fields is J gene, V gene, clone size, D gene, CDR3 protein, CDR3 DNA. A D gene is named only where the DNA matches it firmly. Rows may omit the clone size; those that give it use once, few, many or a size class.

TRBJ2-7 TRBV5-1 - - CASSLKGGGEQYF TGCGCCAGCAGCTTAAAGGGGGGTGGCGAGCAGTACTTC
TRBJ2-1 TRBV10-1 - TRBD2 CASHTMKGTINEQFF TGCGCCAGCCATACTATGAAGGGGACTATCAATGAGCAGTTCTTC
TRBJ1-1 TRBV29-1 - TRBD1 CSVGQGAGEAFF TGCAGCGTTGGACAGGGGGCGGGTGAAGCTTTCTTT
TRBJ1-1 TRBV2 few TRBD1 CASRKDRVRTEAFF TGTGCCAGCAGAAAGGACAGGGTTAGGACTGAAGCTTTCTTT
TRBJ1-2 TRBV19 - - CASSIGALQVHGYTF TGTGCCAGTAGTATCGGGGCCCTGCAAGTGCATGGCTACACCTTC
TRBJ2-1 TRBV28 - - CASSLSAGRQFF TGTGCCAGCAGTTTATCGGCAGGGCGGCAGTTCTTC
TRBJ1-1 TRBV14 - - CASSHRRGTVNTEAFF TGTGCCAGCAGCCATAGACGTGGGACGGTGAACACTGAAGCTTTCTTT
TRBJ2-5 TRBV15 once - CATSRGLGETQYF TGTGCCACCAGCAGAGGACTAGGAGAGACCCAGTACTTC
TRBJ2-5 TRBV29-1 - - CSVEQTGGETQYF TGCAGCGTTGAGCAGACAGGTGGCGAGACCCAGTACTTC
TRBJ1-6 TRBV21-1 - - CASSKPTRVGSPLHF TGTGCCAGCAGCAAACCGACCAGGGTGGGTTCACCCCTCCACTTT
TRBJ2-5 TRBV2 - TRBD1 CASSEGVGTVQETQYF TGTGCCAGCAGTGAAGGTGTTGGGACAGTCCAAGAGACCCAGTACTTC
TRBJ2-5 TRBV7-2 - - CASSLAPAVETQYF TGTGCCAGCAGCTTAGCACCCGCGGTAGAGACCCAGTACTTC
TRBJ1-2 TRBV5-1 - - CASSLDNTNYGYTF TGCGCCAGCAGTTTAGACAACACTAACTATGGCTACACCTTC
TRBJ2-5 TRBV6-1 - TRBD2 CASSEAVAGAWETQYF TGTGCCAGCAGTGAAGCAGTAGCGGGGGCGTGGGAGACCCAGTACTTC
TRBJ2-1 TRBV5-6 - TRBD2 CASSLGLEYNEQFF TGTGCCAGCAGCCTAGGACTAGAATACAATGAGCAGTTCTTC
TRBJ2-1 TRBV28 - - CASSLRQGFSEQFF TGTGCCAGCAGTTTACGGCAGGGCTTTAGTGAGCAGTTCTTC
TRBJ2-7 TRBV10-3 - - CAIRAGGDEQYF TGTGCCATCAGGGCAGGGGGGGACGAGCAGTACTTC
TRBJ2-3 TRBV2 - - CASSEGRDTQYF TGTGCCAGCAGTGAGGGAAGAGATACGCAGTATTTT
TRBJ2-2 TRBV10-3 - - CAISEYGMTSKADTGELFF TGTGCCATCAGTGAGTACGGGATGACTTCCAAGGCGGACACCGGGGAGCTGTTTTTT
TRBJ1-1 TRBV12-5 once TRBD1 CASGRDDRGEDTEAFF TGTGCTAGTGGTCGAGATGACAGGGGGGAGGACACTGAAGCTTTCTTT
TRBJ1-1 TRBV28 - TRBD1 CASSFHGTALNTEAFF TGTGCCAGCAGTTTCCACGGGACAGCCCTGAACACTGAAGCTTTCTTT
TRBJ1-6 TRBV6-1 - - CASSVFNSPLHF TGTGCCAGCAGTGTTTTTAATTCACCCCTCCACTTT
TRBJ1-2 TRBV2 many - CASSPSWGYTF TGTGCCAGCAGTCCATCTTGGGGCTACACCTTC
TRBJ2-7 TRBV5-1 - - CASSLEGTPRQYF TGCGCCAGCAGCTTGGAGGGGACCCCTCGGCAGTACTTC
TRBJ1-2 TRBV7-3 once TRBD1 CASSLRGTGGYTF TGTGCCAGCAGTTTACGCGGGACAGGAGGCTACACCTTC
TRBJ1-5 TRBV30 - TRBD1 CAWSADRGRGKPQHF TGTGCCTGGAGCGCGGACAGGGGGAGGGGGAAGCCCCAGCATTTT
TRBJ2-7 TRBV6-1 - TRBD2 CASRYSGGQVYEQYF TGTGCCAGCAGATATAGCGGGGGGCAGGTCTACGAGCAGTACTTC
TRBJ1-4 TRBV5-4 - - CASSSTPTALNEKLFF TGTGCCAGCAGCTCTACTCCAACCGCGCTTAATGAAAAACTGTTTTTT
TRBJ2-5 TRBV13 - - CASSLGTGRETQYF TGTGCCAGCAGCTTAGGGACCGGAAGGGAGACCCAGTACTTC
TRBJ1-1 TRBV6-5 - - CASSDPGQFIEAFF TGTGCCAGCAGTGACCCGGGACAATTTATTGAAGCTTTCTTT
TRBJ2-5 TRBV2 - TRBD1 CASTRQGNAQETQYF TGTGCCAGCACAAGACAGGGAAACGCCCAAGAGACCCAGTACTTC
TRBJ2-6 TRBV25-1 once TRBD2 CAIETSGGSGANVLTF TGTGCCATCGAGACTAGCGGGGGCTCTGGGGCCAACGTCCTGACTTTC
TRBJ2-7 TRBV2 - TRBD2 CASSEGVAGAGEQYF TGTGCCAGCAGTGAAGGGGTAGCGGGAGCGGGCGAGCAGTACTTC
TRBJ1-2 TRBV10-3 - - CAISEGGSNYGYTF TGTGCCATCAGTGAGGGTGGCAGTAACTATGGCTACACCTTC
TRBJ2-1 TRBV10-3 - TRBD2 CAISGSGRADEQFF TGTGCCATCAGTGGGAGCGGGAGGGCCGATGAGCAGTTCTTC
TRBJ1-2 TRBV10-3 - - CAISERAGGAVYGYTF TGTGCCATCAGTGAGAGGGCCGGAGGGGCGGTCTATGGCTACACCTTC
TRBJ2-5 TRBV5-1 - - CASSVQSFQETQYF TGCGCCAGCAGTGTTCAGTCTTTCCAAGAGACCCAGTACTTC
TRBJ1-1 TRBV7-2 - - CASSTRFGVNTEAFF TGTGCCAGCAGCACCCGTTTTGGGGTGAACACTGAAGCTTTCTTT
TRBJ2-1 TRBV11-1 - TRBD1 CASSPRQGRNEQFF TGTGCCAGCAGCCCCAGACAGGGAAGGAATGAGCAGTTCTTC
TRBJ1-2 TRBV5-1 - TRBD1 CASSPGQGGGYTF TGCGCCAGCAGCCCGGGACAGGGGGGCGGCTACACCTTC
TRBJ2-7 TRBV6-1 - - CASSELGPTYEQYF TGTGCCAGCAGTGAATTGGGCCCAACCTACGAGCAGTACTTC
TRBJ1-3 TRBV7-9 - - CASSHTGQGNTIYF TGTGCCAGCAGCCACACTGGGCAGGGAAACACCATATATTTT
TRBJ2-1 TRBV11-2 - TRBD2 CASSRAGSSYNEQFF TGTGCCAGCAGCAGAGCGGGAAGCTCCTACAATGAGCAGTTCTTC
TRBJ2-7 TRBV5-5 once - CASSLGIQGTYEQYF TGTGCCAGCAGCTTGGGGATTCAGGGTACCTACGAGCAGTACTTC
TRBJ2-4 TRBV5-1 - - CASSSGTVDRTVAKNIQYF TGCGCCAGCAGCTCGGGGACCGTCGACAGAACCGTAGCCAAAAACATTCAGTACTTC
TRBJ1-2 TRBV4-1 - - CASSSVRGYGYTF TGCGCCAGCAGCTCGGTCAGGGGCTATGGCTACACCTTC
TRBJ2-5 TRBV6-5 once - CASSYARDQETQYF TGTGCCAGCAGTTACGCCAGGGATCAAGAGACCCAGTACTTC
TRBJ2-5 TRBV6-6 - - CASSRVGRGETQYF TGTGCCAGCTCGAGGGTTGGTAGGGGGGAGACCCAGTACTTC
TRBJ2-7 TRBV6-1 once - CASSEAVRLPYEQYF TGTGCCAGCAGTGAAGCGGTAAGGTTGCCCTACGAGCAGTACTTC
TRBJ2-2 TRBV28 - - CASTSEGFANTGELFF TGTGCCAGCACCTCAGAGGGATTCGCGAACACCGGGGAGCTGTTTTTT